This is a list of T cell receptor beta chains from one sample in a study of blood T cell repertoires in COVID-19. Sequencing used immunoSEQ multiplex PCR; TCRdb keeps in-frame clones, though not all of them. The sample has around 50,000 clones, around 90% seen once. The sample consisted of peripheral blood. The receptors originated from a human donor in a cohort sampled during active COVID-19. Each CDR3 is given with its conserved first and last residue. Fields, in order: J gene, V gene, D gene, CDR3 DNA, CDR3 protein. The D gene is left open where the match is weak.

TRBJ2-2 | TRBV7-9 | TRBD2 | TGTGCCAGCAGCTTATTGGCTAGCGGCAGCGTTTTCACCGGGGAGCTGTTTTTT | CASSLLASGSVFTGELFF
TRBJ2-7 | TRBV10-3 | TRBD1 | TGTGCCATCAGTGAGTCTTCAGGGGGCTTCTACGAGCAGTACTTC | CAISESSGGFYEQYF
TRBJ2-2 | TRBV7-2 | - | TGTGCCAGCAGCTCCCCGTTCGTCCCCCGGGAGCTGTTTTTT | CASSSPFVPRELFF
TRBJ2-2 | TRBV7-3 | - | TGTGCCAGCAGCTTAAGGGCCGGGGGTCCTAACACCGGGGAGCTGTTTTTT | CASSLRAGGPNTGELFF
TRBJ1-5 | TRBV19 | - | TGTGCCAGTAGCACGACAGGCAATCAGCCCCAGCATTTT | CASSTTGNQPQHF
TRBJ1-6 | TRBV18 | - | TGTGCCAGCTCACCGGGGGCTGCTAATTCACCCCTCCACTTT | CASSPGAANSPLHF
TRBJ1-5 | TRBV3-1/TRBV3-2 | - | TGTGCCAGCAGCCGTGGTAGTAGCAATCAGCCCCAGCATTTT | CASSRGSSNQPQHF
TRBJ1-6 | TRBV7-3 | TRBD1 | TGTGCCAGCAGGGACGACAGGGATAATTCACCCCTCCACTTT | CASRDDRDNSPLHF
TRBJ2-1 | TRBV29-1 | TRBD2 | TGCAGCGTTGCCCGGGCGGGAGGGTCCTACAATGAGCAGTTCTTC | CSVARAGGSYNEQFF
TRBJ1-5 | TRBV6-5 | TRBD1 | TGTGCCAGCAGTTATTCAGGGGGCAGCAATCAGCCCCAGCATTTT | CASSYSGGSNQPQHF
TRBJ1-1 | TRBV7-6 | TRBD1 | TGTGCCAGCAGCTTATGGGACAGTAATCTGAACACTGAAGCTTTCTTT | CASSLWDSNLNTEAFF
TRBJ1-1 | TRBV6-4 | - | TGTGCCAGTCGGGGGGAAGGCACTGAAGCTTTCTTT | CASRGEGTEAFF
TRBJ1-1 | TRBV10-1 | TRBD1 | TGCGCCGGGGACAGAACTGAAGCTTTCTTT | CAGDRTEAFF
TRBJ2-7 | TRBV5-4 | TRBD1 | TGTGCCAGCAGCTTGGGGACAGGGAGAAATTACGAGCAGTACTTC | CASSLGTGRNYEQYF
TRBJ2-3 | TRBV6-2/TRBV6-3 | TRBD2 | TGTGCCAGCAGTTACTATTTCCCGGGACTAGCGGTCCTGAAAGCAGATACGCAGTATTTT | CASSYYFPGLAVLKADTQYF